The clone carrying this TCR beta chain has ten or more counts. Its antigen is unidentified. The sequenced template was RNA, covering the TCR beta CDR3 region. First-round RT-PCR relied on HTBI primers, and a second-round multiplex PCR came next. TCRdb ran MiXCR on the multiplex PCR reads and lists one entry per CDR3 protein. The sample comprises about 620,000 distinct CDR3 sequences, about 20% of which are singletons, and more than 5.5% rests with the top ten. These data come from a study of Graves' ophthalmopathy and Graves' hyperthyroidism. Study results and limitations: The model achieved around 67% sensitivity and over 72% specificity for ophthalmopathy progression. Blood contained most expanded thyroid clonotypes exceeding 0.001 frequency.

The PBMCs used were ones drawn from around 10 ml of fresh peripheral blood. This receptor was obtained from a woman younger than 30 with stable Graves' hyperthyroidism. Some clones in this sample may be carry-over from other donors' samples. The sample consisted of peripheral blood.

The CDR3 reads CASSWTGTTEAFF. The CDR3 bases are TGTGCCAGCAGCTGGACAGGTACCACTGAAGCTTTCTTT. The chain recombines TRBV7-9 with TRBJ1-1, with TRBD1 matching over 7 bases. Germline V gene sequence: CDR1 SEHNR, CDR2 FQNEAQ (reference sequence). CDR3 length equals 13 residues. V was pared by 4 bases and J by 4 bases, with 3 bases of the junction left unmatched.